This entry lists 5 T cell receptor beta chains sequenced from one sample in a study of blood T cells in healthy people across ages. A J-beta primer mix and a sample-barcoded 5' primer were used in a second PCR of about 6 to 12 cycles. TCRdb re-analysed the 5' RACE reads in MiXCR, keeping a single row per CDR3 protein. Of some 560,000 distinct CDR3 sequences in the sample, 27% were seen once. This sample was also put to use in a study of T cells of mothers and their children.

The sample was blood. The receptor source for this set is a boy aged 2 to 10 in good health.

This clonotype was seen a few times. This sequence joins TRBV24-1 and TRBJ1-2, with TRBD1 matching 8 bases. The CDR3 contains 14 residues. V lost 4 bases to trimming and J lost 6 bases; unmatched junction nucleotides: 6. CDR1 and CDR2 (germline): KGHDR, SFDVKD. The CDR3 spells CATSDRTGKDGYTF. CDR3 DNA: TGTGCCACCAGTGACCGGACAGGGAAGGATGGCTACACCTTC.

This clonotype has more than one count but fewer than ten. The V call is TRBV7-8, the J call TRBJ2-5; possibly TRBD2 for D (6 bases). CDR1 is SGHVS and CDR2 is FQNEAQ in the germline V gene. Trimming took off 2 bases at V and 5 bases at J, with 12 bases between the two ends. The CDR3 contains 14 residues. The CDR3 spells CASSLRRAAETQYF. The CDR3 nucleotides read TGTGCCAGCAGCTTACGGAGGGCGGCGGAGACCCAGTACTTC.

This clonotype was picked up a small number of times. The V call is TRBV4-1, the J call TRBJ2-5; no reliable D call. Trimming stripped 0 bases from V and 2 bases from J, with 10 bases between. Germline CDR1 and CDR2: MGHRA and YSYEKL. CDR3 length: 15 amino acids. The CDR3 DNA reads TGCGCCAGCAGCCAAGATCTGGGGTTGCAAGAGACCCAGTACTTC. Protein: CASSQDLGLQETQYF.

This rearrangement joins TRBV5-1 to TRBJ1-2, with D perhaps matching TRBD1 (6 bases). CDR1 and CDR2 (germline): SGHRS, YFSETQ. This CDR3 spans 15 amino acids. The V and J ends lost 0 bases and 4 bases respectively, with 13 bases between them. CDR3 sequence reads: CASSLEDRSVYGYTF. In DNA form, the CDR3 reads TGCGCCAGCAGCTTGGAAGACAGGTCGGTCTATGGCTACACCTTC.

This clonotype was observed a few times. The chain employs TRBV3-1 and TRBJ2-5; D is possibly TRBD2 (5 bases). Germline-derived CDR1 and CDR2 are LGHDT and YNNKEL (reference sequence). The CDR3 is made up of 14 amino acids. V lost 1 base, J lost 1 base, and 7 bases lay in between. The CDR3 nucleotides read TGTGCCAGCAGCCAAGGGGAGCTCCAAGAGACCCAGTACTTC. It specifies CASSQGELQETQYF.